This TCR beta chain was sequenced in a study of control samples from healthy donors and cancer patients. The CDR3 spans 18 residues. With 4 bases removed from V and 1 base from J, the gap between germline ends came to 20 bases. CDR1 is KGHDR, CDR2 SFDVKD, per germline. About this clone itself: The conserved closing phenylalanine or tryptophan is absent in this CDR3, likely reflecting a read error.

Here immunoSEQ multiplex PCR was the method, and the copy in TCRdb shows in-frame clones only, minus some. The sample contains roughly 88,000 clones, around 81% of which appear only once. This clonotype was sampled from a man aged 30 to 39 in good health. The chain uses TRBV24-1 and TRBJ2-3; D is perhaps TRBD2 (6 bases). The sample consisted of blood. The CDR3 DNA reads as TGTGCCACCAGTGAACCTACCGGCGGGATGTGGGGCACAGATACGCAGTATCTT. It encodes CATSEPTGGMWGTDTQYL.